The T cell receptor beta chain under discussion was sequenced for a study of CD8+CD57+ T cells in acquired aplastic anemia. With regard to this clonotype: Here the CDR3 omits its conserved ending phenylalanine or tryptophan, so a read error is the likely source. The limits of the CDR3 on the DNA are not certain, so only TCRdb's listed CDR3 is given.

Germline V lookup: CDR1 SGHTA, CDR2 FQGNSA. The CDR3 spans 13 residues, counting both ends. TCR beta VDJ and CDR3 profiles were obtained from a genomic DNA template. MiXCR, applied by TCRdb to the reads, yields one record per CDR3 protein. The sample has a few hundred thousand distinct CDR3 sequences, 65% to 80% seen once. Sequencing input: sorted CD4+, CD8+, or CD8+CD57+ T cells (not recorded which) from PBMCs. The source of this sequence is a human donor in good health, serving as a control. The chain couples TRBV7-2 to TRBJ1-2. CDR3 sequence reads: CASSLVGTSNTEA.